This T cell receptor beta chain was captured in a study of cytomegalovirus exposure and HLA in healthy donors. Study context: Inside one of the first data releases sat 75 million to 100 million unique TCRs taken from HLA-typed donors.

The CDR3 is 12 residues long. J was trimmed by 3 bases and V by 8 bases; bases with no gene match: 4. Germline V gene lookup returns CDR1 SGHRS and CDR2 YFSETQ. Donors showed nominal health when sampled, although they likely had unrecorded immune exposures. This PCR relied on a set of 60 Vbeta primers and 13 Jbeta primers. As handled by the study authors: Per a later analysis, the number of unique TCR beta chains was roughly 83 million, of which about 10 million were shared. Produced via immunoSEQ multiplex PCR; TCRdb's table is partial and in-frame only. For V, J and clone size, that table is used; D and trimming come from the DNA. The sample has some 120,000 clones, less than 85% seen once; the top ten hold 8.9%.

The chain uses TRBV5-1 and TRBJ1-2; TRBD1 matches 7 bases. The specimen sequenced was PBMCs. The sequence was obtained from a man aged 25-40 years in good health and CMV-seropositive. The CDR3 sequence is CASSGQDYGYTF. As DNA, the CDR3 is TGCGCCAGTTCTGGACAGGACTATGGCTACACCTTC.